This T cell receptor (beta chain) originates from a study of OX40 agonist ivuxolimab in advanced cancers. Germline V gene lookup returns CDR1 SGHAT and CDR2 FQDESV (reference sequence). The ends were cut back, 2 bases at V and 7 bases at J, with 11 bases in the middle. The CDR3 contains 13 residues. The study sampled blood at baseline, cycle 4 day 1, and cycle 7 day 1. TCRdb's copy holds only in-frame clones and misses some; the assay was immunoSEQ multiplex PCR. The data hold about 19,000 clones, with 60% to 85% observed a single time. The specimen comprised CD4+ or CD8+ T cells sorted from blood, sampled in a trial of the OX40 agonist ivuxolimab. The clonotype comes from an adult with an advanced solid tumor such as melanoma, head and neck, liver or kidney cancer. The chain has TRBV11-1 and TRBJ1-2; TRBD1 is a possible D gene (5 bases). The CDR3 reads CASSLRREGGYTF. The DNA for the CDR3 is TGTGCCAGCAGCTTACGCAGGGAGGGTGGCTACACCTTC.